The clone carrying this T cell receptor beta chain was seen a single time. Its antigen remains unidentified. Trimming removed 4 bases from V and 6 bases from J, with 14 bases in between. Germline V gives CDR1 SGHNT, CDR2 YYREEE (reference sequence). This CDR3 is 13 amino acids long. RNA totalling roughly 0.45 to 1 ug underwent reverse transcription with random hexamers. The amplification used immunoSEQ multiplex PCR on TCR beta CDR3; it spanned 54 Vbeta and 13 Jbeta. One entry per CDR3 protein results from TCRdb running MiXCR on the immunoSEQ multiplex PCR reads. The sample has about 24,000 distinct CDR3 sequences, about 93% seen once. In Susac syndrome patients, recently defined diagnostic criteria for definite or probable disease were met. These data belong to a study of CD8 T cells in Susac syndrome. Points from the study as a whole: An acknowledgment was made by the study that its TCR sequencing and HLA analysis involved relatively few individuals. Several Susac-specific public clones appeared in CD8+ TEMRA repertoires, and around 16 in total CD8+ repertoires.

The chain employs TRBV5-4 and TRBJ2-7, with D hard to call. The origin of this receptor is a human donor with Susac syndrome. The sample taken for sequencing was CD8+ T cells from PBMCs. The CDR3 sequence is CASSPQTDVEQYF. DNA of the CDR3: TGTGCCAGCAGCCCCCAAACGGACGTCGAGCAGTACTTC.